A single sample gave rise to the 19 T cell receptor beta chains below, sequenced in a study of T cell responses to AZD1222 COVID-19 vaccine. Produced via immunoSEQ multiplex PCR; TCRdb's table is partial and in-frame only. The table has some 90,000 clones, 65% to 90% seen once. Here the sequenced sample was peripheral blood, taken on day 0 of AZD1222 vaccination. These TCRs come from an adult in good health.

This rearrangement joins TRBV7-3 to TRBJ2-1; TRBD2 might be the D (6 bases). Trimming left V 0 bases short and J 0 bases short, with 21 bases between. The CDR3 has 20 residues. The germline V gene has CDR1 SGHTA and CDR2 FQGTGA. The DNA of the CDR3 is TGTGCCAGCAGCTTAACGTCCCCATTACCGGGACTTAGCTCCTACAATGAGCAGTTCTTC. It specifies CASSLTSPLPGLSSYNEQFF.

The rearrangement joins TRBV12-3 or TRBV12-4 to TRBJ1-2, with D unclear. V lost 6 bases and J lost 8, with 13 bases in between. The CDR3 is 12 residues long. The CDR3 protein is CASSPGRRGYTF. The CDR3 DNA reads TGTGCCAGCAGCCCAGGCCGTCGGGGCTACACCTTC.

The chain employs TRBV5-1 and TRBJ2-7, with D perhaps assigned TRBD1 or TRBD2 (5 bases each). Trimming pared 0 bases from V and 0 bases from J, leaving 10 bases between. This CDR3 spans 15 amino acids. CDR1 is SGHRS and CDR2 is YFSETQ in the germline V gene. DNA of the CDR3: TGCGCCAGCAGCTTGGCCGCAGGGAGCTCCTACGAGCAGTACTTC. Amino acid sequence: CASSLAAGSSYEQYF.

The V and J genes are TRBV28 and TRBJ2-4, with a weak D call TRBD2 (6 bases). CDR1 is MDHEN, CDR2 SYDVKM, per germline. The CDR3 contains 15 residues. V was shortened by 2 bases and J by 0 bases, with 8 bases between the two germline ends. This chain's CDR3 is CASSLQGLAKNIQYF. CDR3 nucleotide sequence: TGTGCCAGCAGTTTACAGGGACTAGCCAAAAACATTCAGTACTTC.

The chain employs TRBV28 and TRBJ1-3; a possible D gene is TRBD1 (6 bases). This CDR3 is built from 14 residues. V dropped 11 bases and J dropped 2 bases, with 16 bases sitting between them. Germline assignment: CDR1 MDHEN and CDR2 SYDVKM. DNA of the CDR3: TGTGCCGTAACGCACAGGGTCACTGGAAACACCATATATTTT. Protein: CAVTHRVTGNTIYF.

The chain carries TRBV12-3 or TRBV12-4 and TRBJ2-5; the match to TRBD2 covers 7 bases. The CDR3 consists of 12 residues. Trimming cost V 5 bases and J 10 bases; bases outside gene matches: 7. CDR3 bases: TGTGCCAGCAGTCCCGGTGGGGGGGGCCAGTACTTC. The encoded protein is CASSPGGGGQYF.

This chain joins TRBV3-1 (or the pseudogene TRBV3-2) and TRBJ2-5; D not resolved. Trimming pared 0 bases from V and 5 bases from J, leaving 4 bases between. Germline V lookup: CDR1 LGHDT, CDR2 YNNKEL (reference sequence). The CDR3 is 12 residues long. CDR3 amino acids: CASSQERETQYF. The CDR3 DNA reads TGTGCCAGCAGCCAAGAGAGGGAGACCCAGTACTTC.

This rearrangement joins TRBV19 to TRBJ2-6, with 11 bases identical to TRBD1. Trimming at V came to 3 bases and at J to 2 bases, leaving 9 bases not matched to a gene. Germline V gene sequence: CDR1 LNHDA, CDR2 SQIVND (reference sequence). The CDR3 is made up of 19 amino acids. CDR3 in DNA: TGTGCCAGTAGTATCATGGACAGGGGGCAATCTACTGGGGCCAACGTCCTGACTTTC. This translates into CASSIMDRGQSTGANVLTF.

This rearrangement joins TRBV6-1 to TRBJ2-1; 16 bases line up with TRBD2. V was clipped by 3 bases and J by 8 bases; unmatched bases: 4. Germline V lookup: CDR1 MNHNS, CDR2 SASEGT. The CDR3 covers 16 residues. The DNA for the CDR3 is TGTGCCAGCAGTGAGGGACTAGCGGGAGGGCCGGATGAGCAGTTCTTC. This codes for CASSEGLAGGPDEQFF.

This clone was seen more than once but under ten times. The J gene is TRBJ2-7, the V gene TRBV27; possibly TRBD1 for D (5 bases). Germline CDR1 reads MNHEY; CDR2 reads SMNVEV (reference sequence). The CDR3 is 15 amino acids. The V gene lost 6 bases and the J gene lost 0 bases, with 15 bases spanning the gap. The CDR3 DNA is TGTGCCAGCAGCCTCGTGGGGCAGGTCTCCTACGAGCAGTACTTC. Translating gives CASSLVGQVSYEQYF.

V is TRBV6-5 and J is TRBJ2-1; TRBD1 might be the D (6 bases). CDR1 MNHEY and CDR2 SVGAGI come from the germline V gene. Trimming took 0 bases from V and 3 from J, leaving 9 bases between them. The CDR3 loop spans 15 amino acids. The DNA for the CDR3 is TGTGCCAGCAGTTACTCGCAGGGGAGCTACAATGAGCAGTTCTTC. Translation: CASSYSQGSYNEQFF.

This clone was observed at least ten times. The chain uses TRBV29-1 and TRBJ1-1; D is ambiguous. This CDR3 has 12 amino acids. Trimming shortened V by 5 bases and J by 5 bases, and 12 bases separated the two germline ends. Germline V gene data show CDR1 as SQVTM and CDR2 as ANQGSEA. The DNA for the CDR3 is TGCAGCGTTCTTGGGGTTGGAACTGAAGCTTTCTTT. Amino acid sequence: CSVLGVGTEAFF.

This clone came up once. CDR3: CASSPRQGGGQPQHF. The CDR3 bases are TGTGCCAGCTCACCACGCCAGGGTGGGGGTCAGCCCCAGCATTTT. J is TRBJ1-5 and V is TRBV18; perhaps TRBD1 as D (5 bases). The CDR3 is 15 amino acids. CDR1 and CDR2 from the germline V gene are KGHSH and LQKENI. V gave up 1 base and J gave up 6 bases, with 13 bases separating them.

The genes are TRBV7-3 and TRBJ1-1; D gene unclear. The V gene lost 5 bases and the J gene lost 0 bases, with 7 bases spanning the gap. The germline CDR1 and CDR2 sequences are SGHTA and FQGTGA. The CDR3 is 13 amino acids. The CDR3 DNA is TGTGCCAGCAGCCCTCAGATGAACACTGAAGCTTTCTTT. Its protein product is CASSPQMNTEAFF.

The gene calls are TRBV2 and TRBJ2-7; 12 positions match TRBD2. CDR3 length equals 14 residues. CDR1 and CDR2 from the germline V gene are SNHLY and FYNNEI. Trimming cost V 8 bases and J 7 bases; bases outside gene matches: 9. Written as DNA, the CDR3 is TGTGCCAGCGGCCGACTAGCGGGAGTTGGGGAGCAGTACTTC. Amino acids: CASGRLAGVGEQYF.

J is TRBJ1-3 and V is TRBV29-1; D ambiguous. V shed 2 bases and J shed 0 bases, with 8 bases lying between them. The CDR3 is 14 residues long. CDR1 and CDR2 from the germline V gene are SQVTM and ANQGSEA. The CDR3 here is CSVELTNSGNTIYF. The CDR3 nucleotides are TGCAGCGTTGAACTTACAAACTCTGGAAACACCATATATTTT.

The chain has TRBV27 and TRBJ1-5; possible D gene TRBD1, 5 bases. From germline, CDR1 is MNHEY and CDR2 SMNVEV (reference sequence). Trimming removed 2 bases from V and 4 bases from J, with 12 bases in between. The CDR3 extends over 15 amino acids. The CDR3 region has the DNA TGTGCCAGCAGTTTAGGGGCAGGGTATAATCAGCCCCAGCATTTT. As protein: CASSLGAGYNQPQHF.

The chain uses TRBV28 and TRBJ1-1; 7 nucleotides agree with TRBD1. Germline loops: CDR1 MDHEN, CDR2 SYDVKM. This CDR3 spans 14 amino acids. Trimming at V came to 5 bases and at J to 14 bases, leaving 17 bases not matched to a gene. In nucleotides, the CDR3 is TGTGCCAGCAGTCCCCGGGACAGCTTTTGGTATTCGTTCTTT. Translating gives CASSPRDSFWYSFF.

The V gene is TRBV6-5, the J gene TRBJ1-4, with 8 bases lining up with TRBD1. The CDR3 consists of 16 residues. Germline loops: CDR1 MNHEY, CDR2 SVGAGI. Trimming cost V 2 bases and J 3 bases; bases outside gene matches: 5. CDR3 protein: CASSYGQGRPNEKLFF. As DNA, the CDR3 is TGTGCCAGCAGTTACGGACAGGGCCGGCCTAATGAAAAACTGTTTTTT.